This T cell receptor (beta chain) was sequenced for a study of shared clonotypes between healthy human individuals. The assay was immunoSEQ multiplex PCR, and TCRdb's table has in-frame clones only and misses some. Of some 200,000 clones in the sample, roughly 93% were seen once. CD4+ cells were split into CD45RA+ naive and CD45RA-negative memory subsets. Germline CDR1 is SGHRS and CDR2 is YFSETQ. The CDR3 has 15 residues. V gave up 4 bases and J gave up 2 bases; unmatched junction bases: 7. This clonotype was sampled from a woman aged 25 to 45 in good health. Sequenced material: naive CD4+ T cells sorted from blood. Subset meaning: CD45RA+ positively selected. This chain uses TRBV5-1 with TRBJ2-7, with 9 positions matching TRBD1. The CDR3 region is CASSPQTGGTYEQYF. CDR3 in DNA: TGCGCCAGCAGCCCCCAGACAGGGGGGACCTACGAGCAGTACTTC.